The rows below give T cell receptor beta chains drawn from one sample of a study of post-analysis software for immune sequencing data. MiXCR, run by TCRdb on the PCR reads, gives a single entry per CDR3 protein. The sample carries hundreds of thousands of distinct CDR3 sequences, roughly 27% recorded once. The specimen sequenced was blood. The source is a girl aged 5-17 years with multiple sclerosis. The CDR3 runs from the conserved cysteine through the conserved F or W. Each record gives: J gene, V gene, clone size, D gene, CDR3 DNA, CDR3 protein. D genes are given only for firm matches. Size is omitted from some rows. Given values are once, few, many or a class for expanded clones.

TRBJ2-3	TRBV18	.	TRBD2	TGTGCCAGTTCCGGGACTAGAAGCACAGATACGCAGTATTTT	CASSGTRSTDTQYF
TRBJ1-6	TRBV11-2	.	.	TGTGCCAGCAGCTTAGACCTTAACCTCGTTGAGTCCCCCCACTTT	CASSLDLNLVESPHF
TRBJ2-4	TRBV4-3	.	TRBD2	TGCGCCAGCAGCCAAGATCGGTCAAGCGGGAGGGTAAAGGACATTCAGTACTTC	CASSQDRSSGRVKDIQYF
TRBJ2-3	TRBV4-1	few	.	TGCGCCAGCAGCCAAATCTATCGTCTAGAGAGCACAGATACGCAGTATTTT	CASSQIYRLESTDTQYF
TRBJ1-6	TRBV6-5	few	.	TGTGCCAGCAGCGAGGGCGCGTATAATTCACCCCTCCACTTT	CASSEGAYNSPLHF
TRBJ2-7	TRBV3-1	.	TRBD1	TGTGCCAGCGAGGGGGCCCCATGCGAGCAGTACTTC	CASEGAPCEQYF
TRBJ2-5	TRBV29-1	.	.	TGCAGCGTCCAGGGACGGCTCCAAGAGACCCAGTACTTC	CSVQGRLQETQYF
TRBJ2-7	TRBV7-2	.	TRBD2	TGTGCCAGCAGCCCCCAAAGCGGGGGATACGAGCAGTACTTC	CASSPQSGGYEQYF
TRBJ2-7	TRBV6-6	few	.	TGTGCCACCGAACGGCCTGGTGGCTACGAGCAGTACTTC	CATERPGGYEQYF
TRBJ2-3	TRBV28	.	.	TGTGCCAGCAGTTTCGAAGGTGTGGGCACAGATACGCAGTATTTT	CASSFEGVGTDTQYF
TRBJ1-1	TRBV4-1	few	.	TGCGCCAGCAGCCAAGTTCTTGCGATGAACACTGAAGCTTTCTTT	CASSQVLAMNTEAFF
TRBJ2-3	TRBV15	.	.	TGTGCCACCAGCAGAGCGACAGGCCCAGATACGCAGTATTTT	CATSRATGPDTQYF